The 12 T cell receptor beta chains listed next were all sequenced from one sample in a study of T cells in Graves' hyperthyroidism and ophthalmopathy. Using RNA transcripts as the source, TCR beta CDR3 regions were amplified. The primer set for the first-round RT-PCR of the TCR CDR3 was HTBI. TCRdb reanalysed the multiplex PCR reads using MiXCR and keeps one entry per CDR3 protein. The data show a few hundred thousand distinct CDR3 sequences, approximately 14% seen once. Sequenced sample: blood. The receptor source for this set is a woman aged 30 to 39 with Graves' hyperthyroidism.

The V and J genes are TRBV19 and TRBJ2-4; a weak D match, TRBD2 (5 bases). Germline lookup yields CDR1 LNHDA and CDR2 SQIVND (reference sequence). The V and J ends lost 4 bases and 0 bases respectively, with 13 bases between them. The length of the CDR3 is 16 residues. CDR3 sequence: CASSTGSNGAKNIQYF. CDR3 sequence (DNA): TGTGCCAGTAGTACGGGAAGTAATGGAGCCAAAAACATTCAGTACTTC.

This clonotype was seen a handful of times. The chain has TRBV7-9 and TRBJ1-2, with D hard to call. V shed 3 bases and J shed 4 bases, with 15 bases lying between them. The CDR3 has 15 residues. Germline V gives CDR1 SEHNR, CDR2 FQNEAQ (reference sequence). The CDR3 reads CASSLSTAPSYGYTF. Written as DNA, the CDR3 is TGTGCCAGCAGCTTGTCTACAGCCCCATCCTATGGCTACACCTTC.

This clonotype was seen repeatedly, ten times or more. The chain is built from TRBV12-5 and TRBJ2-1; either TRBD1 or TRBD2 may fit D (5 bases each). The CDR3 spans 15 residues. Trimming stripped 3 bases from V and 13 bases from J, with 22 bases between. The germline V gene has CDR1 LGHNT and CDR2 FRNRAP. The CDR3 is CASGFPGRRDLGQFF. CDR3 bases: TGTGCTAGTGGTTTCCCGGGACGTAGGGACCTTGGTCAGTTCTTC.

With regard to this clonotype: One end of the junction fails to match germline, which may point to a read error. J is TRBJ2-7 and V is TRBV9, with D possibly being TRBD1 (6 bases). The V gene's germline CDR1 is SGDLS and CDR2 YYNGEE. This CDR3 spans 16 amino acids. The CDR3 nucleotides are TGTGCCTGCAGCTCTTCAGGACAGACGCGAATTTACGAGCAGTACTTC. It encodes CACSSSGQTRIYEQYF.

This clonotype was counted at least ten times. This chain links TRBV20-1 with TRBJ2-7; D perhaps matches TRBD2 (5 bases). The CDR3 totals 13 residues. The ends were cut back, 6 bases at V and 6 bases at J, with 18 bases in the middle. Germline CDR1 is DFQATT and CDR2 is SNEGSKA (reference sequence). CDR3 amino acids: CSAVIAIAGEQYF. In nucleotides, the CDR3 is TGCAGTGCGGTTATAGCGATCGCGGGCGAGCAGTACTTC.

As for this clonotype: A read error may be the cause here, since a much bigger clone is one base away. The CDR3 protein is CASSLGTSINEQFF. The CDR3 DNA is TGCGCCAGCAGCTTGGGGACTAGCATCAATGAGCAGTTCTTC. This chain uses TRBV5-1 with TRBJ2-1, with 8 bases fitting TRBD2. This CDR3 has 14 residues. V shed 0 bases and J 6 bases; nucleotides not matched to a gene: 2. Per germline, CDR1 SGHRS and CDR2 YFSETQ.

Notes on this clonotype: It may be a read error: a sequence one base away is much more abundant. The V gene is TRBV30, the J gene TRBJ2-1; weak D call: TRBD2 (5 bases). Trimming shortened V by 3 bases and J by 4 bases, and 13 bases separated the two germline ends. CDR3 length: 14 amino acids. CDR1 is GTSNPN and CDR2 is SVGIG in the germline V gene (reference sequence). The CDR3 DNA reads as TGTGCCTGGAGCGGGGTAGCGAGTTACAATGAGCAGTTCTTC. This encodes CAWSGVASYNEQFF.

The chain combines TRBV20-1 with TRBJ2-3, with 15 bases aligning to TRBD2. The germline V gene has CDR1 DFQATT and CDR2 SNEGSKA (reference sequence). The CDR3 runs 15 residues. The trim removed 4 bases at V and 3 bases at J, leaving 2 bases unmatched. CDR3 residues: CSAKGTSGRTDTQYF. CDR3 nucleotides: TGCAGTGCTAAAGGGACTAGCGGGAGGACAGATACGCAGTATTTT.

The chain has TRBV4-1 and TRBJ2-7, with unresolved D. This CDR3 has 13 residues. Germline CDR1 and CDR2: MGHRA and YSYEKL. V was clipped by 1 base and J by 6 bases, with 10 bases between them. The DNA for the CDR3 is TGCGCCAGCAGCCAAGCCGATCTCTCCGAGCAGTACTTC. This sequence encodes CASSQADLSEQYF.

The chain recombines TRBV10-3 with TRBJ2-3, with 7 bases fitting TRBD2. With V trimmed by 6 bases and J by 1 base, 7 bases remained unmatched. The CDR3 runs 15 residues. Germline CDR1 and CDR2: ENHRY and SYGVKD. The CDR3 reads CAIRGTTFGTDTQYF. The CDR3 DNA is TGTGCCATCAGGGGGACTACCTTCGGCACAGATACGCAGTATTTT.

This clonotype turned up a few times. The V and J genes are TRBV19 and TRBJ2-7; 7 nucleotides match TRBD1. Germline trimming cut 4 bases from V and 2 bases from J; bases unmatched to any gene: 5. The CDR3 length is 14 residues. Germline assignment: CDR1 LNHDA and CDR2 SQIVND (reference sequence). This CDR3 is CASSTYGTAYEQYF. CDR3 in DNA: TGTGCCAGTAGTACGTATGGGACAGCCTACGAGCAGTACTTC.

This clonotype was detected only a few times. The V call is TRBV24-1, the J call TRBJ2-1; D is perhaps TRBD2 (5 bases). The CDR3 contains 17 residues. Per germline, CDR1 KGHDR and CDR2 SFDVKD. Trimming pared 4 bases from V and 3 bases from J, leaving 18 bases between. CDR3 protein: CATSDSTGPAGYNEQFF. The DNA for the CDR3 is TGTGCCACCAGTGACTCGACTGGGCCGGCGGGCTACAATGAGCAGTTCTTC.